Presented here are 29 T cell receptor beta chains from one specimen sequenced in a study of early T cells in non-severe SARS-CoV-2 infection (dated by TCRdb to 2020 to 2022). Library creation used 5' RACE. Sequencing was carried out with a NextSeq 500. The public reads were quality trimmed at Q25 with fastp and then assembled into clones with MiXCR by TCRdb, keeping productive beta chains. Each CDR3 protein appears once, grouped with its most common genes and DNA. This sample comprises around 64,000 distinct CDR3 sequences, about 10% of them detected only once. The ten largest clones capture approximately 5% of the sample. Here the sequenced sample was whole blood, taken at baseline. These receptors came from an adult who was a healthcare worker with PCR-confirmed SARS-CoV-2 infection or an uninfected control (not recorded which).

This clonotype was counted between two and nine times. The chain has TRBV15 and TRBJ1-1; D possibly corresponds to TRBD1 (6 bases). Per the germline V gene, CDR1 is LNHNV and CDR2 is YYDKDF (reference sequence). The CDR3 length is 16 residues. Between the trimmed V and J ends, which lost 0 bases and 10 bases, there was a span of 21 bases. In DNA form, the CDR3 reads TGTGCCACCAGCAGAGATTGGGGGGGCGTAGTCTCATTAGCTTTCTTT. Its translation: CATSRDWGGVVSLAFF.

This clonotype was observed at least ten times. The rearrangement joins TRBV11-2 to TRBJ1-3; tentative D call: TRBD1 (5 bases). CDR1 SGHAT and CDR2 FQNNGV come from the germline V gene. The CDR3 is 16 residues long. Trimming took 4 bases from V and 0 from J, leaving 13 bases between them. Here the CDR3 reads CASSSLRGSSGNTIYF. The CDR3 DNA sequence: TGTGCCAGCAGCTCGTTGCGGGGCAGCTCTGGAAACACCATATATTTT.

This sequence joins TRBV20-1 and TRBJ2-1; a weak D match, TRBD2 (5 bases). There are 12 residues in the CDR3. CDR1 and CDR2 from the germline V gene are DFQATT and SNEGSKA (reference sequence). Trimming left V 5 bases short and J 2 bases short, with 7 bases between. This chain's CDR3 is CSAAGAYNEQFF. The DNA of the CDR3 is TGCAGTGCTGCCGGGGCCTACAATGAGCAGTTCTTC.

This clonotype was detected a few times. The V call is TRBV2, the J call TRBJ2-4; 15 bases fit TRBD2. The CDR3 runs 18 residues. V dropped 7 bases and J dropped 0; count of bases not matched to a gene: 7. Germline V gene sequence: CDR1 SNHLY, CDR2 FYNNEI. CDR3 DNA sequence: TGTGCCAGCACTCGGACTAGCGGGGGGGCTCTAGCCAAAAACATTCAGTACTTC. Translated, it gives CASTRTSGGALAKNIQYF.

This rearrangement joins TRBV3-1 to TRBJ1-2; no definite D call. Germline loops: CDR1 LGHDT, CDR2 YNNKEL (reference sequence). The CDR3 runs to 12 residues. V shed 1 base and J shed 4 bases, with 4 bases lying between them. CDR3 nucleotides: TGTGCCAGCAGCCAAGCCGCCTATGGCTACACCTTC. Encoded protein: CASSQAAYGYTF.

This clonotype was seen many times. The CDR3: CASSRGDNEQFF. DNA of the CDR3: TGTGCCAGCAGCAGAGGGGACAATGAGCAGTTCTTC. The chain uses TRBV9 and TRBJ2-1; TRBD1 or TRBD2 may be the D gene (5 bases each). CDR1 and CDR2 from the germline V gene are SGDLS and YYNGEE. With 4 bases removed from V and 5 bases from J, the gap between germline ends came to 7 bases. The CDR3 loop spans 12 amino acids.

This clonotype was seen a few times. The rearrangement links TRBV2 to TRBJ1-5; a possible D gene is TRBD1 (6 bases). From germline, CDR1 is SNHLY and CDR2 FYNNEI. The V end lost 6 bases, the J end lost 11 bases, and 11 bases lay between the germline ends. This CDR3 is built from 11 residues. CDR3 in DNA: TGTGCCAGCAGAATCCGGGACACCCAGCATTTT. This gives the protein CASRIRDTQHF.

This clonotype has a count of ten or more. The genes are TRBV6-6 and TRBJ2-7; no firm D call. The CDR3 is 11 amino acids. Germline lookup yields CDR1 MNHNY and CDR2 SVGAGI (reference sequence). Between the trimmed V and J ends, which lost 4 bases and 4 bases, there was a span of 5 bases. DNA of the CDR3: TGTGCCAGCAGTTTGCAGTACGAGCAGTACTTC. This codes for CASSLQYEQYF.

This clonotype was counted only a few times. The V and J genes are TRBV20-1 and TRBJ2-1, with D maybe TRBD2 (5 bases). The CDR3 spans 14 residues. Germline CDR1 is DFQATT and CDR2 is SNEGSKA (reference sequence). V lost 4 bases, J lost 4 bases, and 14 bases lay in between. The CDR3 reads CSANYGNRYNEQFF. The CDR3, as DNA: TGCAGTGCTAATTACGGGAATCGGTACAATGAGCAGTTCTTC.

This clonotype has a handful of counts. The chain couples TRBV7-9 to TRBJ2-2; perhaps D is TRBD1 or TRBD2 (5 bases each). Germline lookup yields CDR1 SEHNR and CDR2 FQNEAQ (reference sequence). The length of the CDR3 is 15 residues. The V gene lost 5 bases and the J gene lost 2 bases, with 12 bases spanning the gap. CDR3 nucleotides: TGTGCCAGCAGCGCAGGGACGGATAACACCGGGGAGCTGTTTTTT. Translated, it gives CASSAGTDNTGELFF.

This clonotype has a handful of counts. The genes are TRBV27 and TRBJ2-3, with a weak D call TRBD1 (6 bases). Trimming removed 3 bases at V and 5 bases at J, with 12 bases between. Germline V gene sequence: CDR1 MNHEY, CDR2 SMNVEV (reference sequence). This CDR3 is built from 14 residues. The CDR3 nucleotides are TGTGCCAGCAGTTTTCAGGGGTGGGGAGATACGCAGTATTTT. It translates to CASSFQGWGDTQYF.

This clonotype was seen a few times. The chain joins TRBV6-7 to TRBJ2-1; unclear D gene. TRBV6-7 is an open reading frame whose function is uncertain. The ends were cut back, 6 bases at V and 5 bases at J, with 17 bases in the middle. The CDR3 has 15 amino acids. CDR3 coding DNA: TGTGCCAGCAGCGCGATAGCTATCACCCACAATGAGCAGTTCTTC. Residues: CASSAIAITHNEQFF.

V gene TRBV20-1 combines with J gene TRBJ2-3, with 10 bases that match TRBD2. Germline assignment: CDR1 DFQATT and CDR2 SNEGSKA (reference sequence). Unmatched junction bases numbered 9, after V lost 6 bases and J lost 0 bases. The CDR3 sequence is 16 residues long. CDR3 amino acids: CSAETSGAPSTDTQYF. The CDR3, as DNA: TGCAGTGCAGAAACTAGCGGGGCCCCTAGCACAGATACGCAGTATTTT.

This CDR3 is CASRPSGGNEQFF. In DNA form, the CDR3 reads TGTGCCAGCAGACCTAGCGGGGGAAATGAGCAGTTCTTC. This sequence joins TRBV12-3 or TRBV12-4 and TRBJ2-1, with 10 positions matching TRBD2. The CDR3 length is 13 residues. Losses at the gene ends were 6 bases for V and 7 bases for J; bases not matched to a gene: 3.

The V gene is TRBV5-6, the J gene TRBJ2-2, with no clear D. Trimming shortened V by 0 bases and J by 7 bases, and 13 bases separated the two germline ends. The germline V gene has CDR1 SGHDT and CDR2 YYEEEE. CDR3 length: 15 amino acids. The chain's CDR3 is CASSLDQLGGGELFF. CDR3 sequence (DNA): TGTGCCAGCAGCTTGGACCAGTTGGGTGGCGGGGAGCTGTTTTTT.

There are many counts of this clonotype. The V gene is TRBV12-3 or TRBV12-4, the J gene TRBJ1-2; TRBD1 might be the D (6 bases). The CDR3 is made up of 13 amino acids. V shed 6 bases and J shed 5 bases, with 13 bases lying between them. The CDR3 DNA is TGTGCCAGCAGCCGCCAGGGGTGGTATGGCTACACCTTC. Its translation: CASSRQGWYGYTF.

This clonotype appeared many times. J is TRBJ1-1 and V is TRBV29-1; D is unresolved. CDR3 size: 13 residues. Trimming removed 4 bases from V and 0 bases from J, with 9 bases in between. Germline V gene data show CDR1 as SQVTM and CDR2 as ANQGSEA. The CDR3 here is CSVVRRLNTEAFF. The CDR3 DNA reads TGCAGCGTTGTAAGGAGATTGAACACTGAAGCTTTCTTT.

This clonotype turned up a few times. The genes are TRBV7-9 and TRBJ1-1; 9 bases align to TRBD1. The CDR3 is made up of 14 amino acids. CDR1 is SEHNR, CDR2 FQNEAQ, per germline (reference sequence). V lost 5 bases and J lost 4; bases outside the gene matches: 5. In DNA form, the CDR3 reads TGTGCCAGCAGCCAGGACAGGGGCTTCACTGAAGCTTTCTTT. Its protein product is CASSQDRGFTEAFF.

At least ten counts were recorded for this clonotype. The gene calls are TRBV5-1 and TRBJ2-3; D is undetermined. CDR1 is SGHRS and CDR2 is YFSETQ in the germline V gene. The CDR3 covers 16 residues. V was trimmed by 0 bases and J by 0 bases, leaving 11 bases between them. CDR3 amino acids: CASSLGGSPSTDTQYF. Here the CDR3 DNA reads TGCGCCAGCAGCTTGGGCGGCAGCCCTAGCACAGATACGCAGTATTTT.

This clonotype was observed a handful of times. The CDR3 protein is CASSPLGGAAEQYF. The CDR3 DNA is TGTGCCAGCAGTCCGCTCGGGGGCGCGGCCGAGCAGTACTTC. The rearrangement links TRBV6-2 or TRBV6-3 to TRBJ2-7, with D perhaps being TRBD1 or TRBD2 (6 bases each). The germline CDR1 and CDR2 sequences are MNHEY and SVGEGT. V was shortened by 5 bases and J by 6 bases, with 17 bases between the two germline ends. This CDR3 spans 14 amino acids.

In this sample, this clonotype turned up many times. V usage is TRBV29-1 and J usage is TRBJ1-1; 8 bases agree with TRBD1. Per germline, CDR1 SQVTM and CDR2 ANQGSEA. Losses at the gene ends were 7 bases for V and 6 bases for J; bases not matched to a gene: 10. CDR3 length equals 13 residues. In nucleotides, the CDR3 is TGCAGCGCTTGGACAGGGTCGGTCTCTGAAGCTTTCTTT. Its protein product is CSAWTGSVSEAFF.

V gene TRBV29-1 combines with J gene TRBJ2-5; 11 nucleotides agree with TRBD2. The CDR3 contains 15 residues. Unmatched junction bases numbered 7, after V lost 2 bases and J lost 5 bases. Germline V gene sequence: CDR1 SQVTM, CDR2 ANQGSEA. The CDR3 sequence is CSVELLAGGFETQYF. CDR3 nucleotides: TGCAGCGTTGAACTTCTAGCGGGGGGTTTTGAGACCCAGTACTTC.

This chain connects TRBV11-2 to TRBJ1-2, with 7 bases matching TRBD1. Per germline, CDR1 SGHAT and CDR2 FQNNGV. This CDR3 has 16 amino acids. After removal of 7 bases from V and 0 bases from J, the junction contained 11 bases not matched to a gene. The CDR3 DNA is TGTGCCAGCAACAATCTAGGGGGCTACCCTAACTATGGCTACACCTTC. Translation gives CASNNLGGYPNYGYTF.

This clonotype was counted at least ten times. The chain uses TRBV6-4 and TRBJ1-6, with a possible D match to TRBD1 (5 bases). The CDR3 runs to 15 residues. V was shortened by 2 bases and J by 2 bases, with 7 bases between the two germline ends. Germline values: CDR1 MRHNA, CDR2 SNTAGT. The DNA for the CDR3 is TGTGCCAGCAGTGACGGGACGGCCTATAATTCACCCCTCCACTTT. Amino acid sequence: CASSDGTAYNSPLHF.

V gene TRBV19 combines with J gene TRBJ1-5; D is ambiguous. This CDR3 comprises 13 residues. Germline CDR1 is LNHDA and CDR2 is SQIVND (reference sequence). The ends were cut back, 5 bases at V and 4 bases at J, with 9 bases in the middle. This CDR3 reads CASSRGWNQPQHF. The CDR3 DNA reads TGTGCCAGTAGTCGTGGGTGGAATCAGCCCCAGCATTTT.

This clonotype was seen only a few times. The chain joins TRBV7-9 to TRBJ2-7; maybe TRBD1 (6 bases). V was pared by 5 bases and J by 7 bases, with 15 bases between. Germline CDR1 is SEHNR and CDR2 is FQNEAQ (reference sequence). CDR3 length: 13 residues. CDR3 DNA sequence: TGTGCCAGCAGCCATCTACAGGGAAGAGAGCAGTACTTC. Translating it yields CASSHLQGREQYF.

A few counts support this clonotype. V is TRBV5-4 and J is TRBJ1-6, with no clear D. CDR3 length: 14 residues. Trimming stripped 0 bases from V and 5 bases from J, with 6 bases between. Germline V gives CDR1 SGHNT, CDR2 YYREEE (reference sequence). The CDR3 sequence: CASSLAADNSPLHF. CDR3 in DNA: TGTGCCAGCAGCTTGGCCGCAGATAATTCACCCCTCCACTTT.

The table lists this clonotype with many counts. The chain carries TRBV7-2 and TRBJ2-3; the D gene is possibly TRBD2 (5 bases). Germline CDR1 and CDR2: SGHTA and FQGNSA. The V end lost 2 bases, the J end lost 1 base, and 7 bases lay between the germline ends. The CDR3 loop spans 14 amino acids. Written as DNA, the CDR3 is TGTGCCAGCAGCTTATCCGGGGGCACAGATACGCAGTATTTT. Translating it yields CASSLSGGTDTQYF.

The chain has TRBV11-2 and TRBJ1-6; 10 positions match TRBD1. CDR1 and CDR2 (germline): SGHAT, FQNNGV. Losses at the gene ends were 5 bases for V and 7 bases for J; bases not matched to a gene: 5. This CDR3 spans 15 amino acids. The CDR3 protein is CASSGGQGPNSPLHF. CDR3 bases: TGTGCCAGCAGCGGGGGACAGGGGCCAAATTCACCCCTCCACTTT. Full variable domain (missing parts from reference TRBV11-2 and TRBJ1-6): EAGVAQSPRYKIIEKRQSVAFWCNPISGHATLYWYQQILGQGPKLLIQFQNNGVVDDSQLPKDRFSAERLKGVDSTLKIQPAKLEDSAVYLCASSGGQGPNSPLHFGNGTRLTVT.